The 15 T cell receptor beta chains in this list originate from one sample, sequenced in a study of Ad26.COV2.S vaccination and SARS-CoV-2 variants (dated by TCRdb to the early 2020s). Taken with the paper, the label for treatment or condition translates to: around 19 received Ad26.COV2.S at low or high dose, single or two shots; about 5 received placebo; per-sample allocation not given. Repertoires of vaccine and placebo recipients were sequenced from samples taken on day 63 after the first injection. Libraries were built with the immunoSEQ multiplex PCR assay. The source is immuneACCESS, and TCRdb retained only in-frame sequences with V and J called. Part of the clones is not carried over; for the studies checked, unresolved V genes explain less than half of this, and the remainder is unexplained. For this sample the table gives 350,000 to 400,000 clones, of which less than 90% were detected only once. About 3.6% of the sample lies in the top ten.

The sequences come from peripheral blood, collected in a trial of Ad26.COV2.S vaccine versus placebo. The receptors shown here come from a person aged 18 to 65 who received the Ad26.COV2.S COVID-19 vaccine or a placebo.

V is TRBV13 and J is TRBJ1-2; D unclear. CDR3 length equals 14 residues. The germline V and J ends were trimmed by 5 bases and 7 bases, with 17 bases remaining between them. CDR1 PRHDT and CDR2 FYEKMQ come from the germline V gene (reference sequence). In DNA, the CDR3 is TGTGCCAGCAGCCTCGGACGGGTCACCATTGGCTACACCTTC. This gives the protein CASSLGRVTIGYTF.

V gene TRBV7-2 combines with J gene TRBJ2-7; the D call may be TRBD1 or TRBD2 (5 bases each). The CDR3 covers 11 residues. V was pared by 6 bases and J by 4 bases, with 7 bases between. In germline, CDR1 is SGHTA, CDR2 FQGNSA. CDR3 bases: TGTGCCAGCAGGTGGGGGTACGAGCAGTACTTC. This gives the protein CASRWGYEQYF.

This chain uses TRBV24-1 with TRBJ2-2; 7 bases are shared with TRBD1. After removal of 5 bases from V and 6 bases from J, the junction contained 5 bases not matched to a gene. Germline V lookup: CDR1 KGHDR, CDR2 SFDVKD. This CDR3 is 14 amino acids long. Here the CDR3 reads CATSAQGEAGELFF. CDR3 nucleotide sequence: TGTGCCACCAGTGCGCAGGGGGAAGCCGGGGAGCTGTTTTTT.

The genes are TRBV7-9 and TRBJ1-1; 9 nucleotides match TRBD1. The CDR3 is made up of 16 amino acids. Germline trimming cut 3 bases from V and 4 bases from J; bases unmatched to any gene: 9. The V gene's germline CDR1 is SEHNR and CDR2 FQNEAQ (reference sequence). The DNA for the CDR3 is TGTGCCAGCAGCTTGGACAGGGGTGTAGTTGGCACTGAAGCTTTCTTT. This translates into CASSLDRGVVGTEAFF.

The CDR3 nucleotides read TGCGCCAGCAGCCGGGTCCGGGGCGGGAACTACGAGCAGTACTTC. It encodes CASSRVRGGNYEQYF. The chain employs TRBV5-1 and TRBJ2-7; a weak D match, TRBD2 (6 bases). The CDR3 loop spans 15 amino acids. Germline V gene sequence: CDR1 SGHRS, CDR2 YFSETQ. Trimming shortened V by 4 bases and J by 3 bases, and 17 bases separated the two germline ends.

The chain uses TRBV9 and TRBJ2-1, with D perhaps TRBD2 (5 bases). Trimming cost V 0 bases and J 9 bases, with 7 bases left between them. CDR1 SGDLS and CDR2 YYNGEE come from the germline V gene. The CDR3 is made up of 12 amino acids. The CDR3 protein is CASSVEGSEQFF. The DNA for the CDR3 is TGTGCCAGCAGCGTAGAAGGGAGTGAGCAGTTCTTC. Variable domain in full (rest from reference TRBV9 and TRBJ2-1): DSGVTQTPKHLITATGQRVTLRCSPRSGDLSVYWYQQSLDQGLQFLIQYYNGEERAKGNILERFSAQQFPDLHSELNLSSLELGDSALYFCASSVEGSEQFFGPGTRLTVL.

The chain employs TRBV18 and TRBJ2-2; 11 bases fit TRBD1. The CDR3 runs to 17 residues. Germline V lookup: CDR1 KGHSH, CDR2 LQKENI. Trimming at V came to 0 bases and at J to 5 bases, leaving 5 bases not matched to a gene. This chain's CDR3 is CASSPPGQGARTGELFF. In DNA, the CDR3 is TGTGCCAGCTCACCACCTGGACAGGGGGCGCGGACCGGGGAGCTGTTTTTT.

This sequence joins TRBV9 and TRBJ2-1; 12 bases line up with TRBD2. The germline V gene encodes CDR1 SGDLS and CDR2 YYNGEE. The J segment lost 10 bases and the V segment lost 0 bases, leaving 5 bases of the junction unmatched. The CDR3 sequence is 15 residues long. The CDR3 DNA is TGTGCCAGCAGCGTAGCTAGCGGGGGGGCCCAGGAGCAGTTCTTC. Translation gives CASSVASGGAQEQFF.

This clone occurred once. The V and J genes are TRBV5-6 and TRBJ1-4, with 7 bases fitting TRBD1. This CDR3 spans 18 amino acids. V dropped 0 bases and J dropped 5; count of bases not matched to a gene: 13. Germline CDR1 is SGHDT and CDR2 is YYEEEE. The CDR3 sequence is CASSLAQGGQFRNEKLFF. In DNA form, the CDR3 reads TGTGCCAGCAGCTTGGCCCAGGGGGGCCAATTCCGAAATGAAAAACTGTTTTTT.

The V and J genes are TRBV11-2 and TRBJ1-2; tentatively, D is TRBD1 (6 bases). CDR1 is SGHAT, CDR2 FQNNGV, per germline. Trimming left V 3 bases short and J 7 bases short, with 15 bases between. The CDR3 spans 14 residues. CDR3 sequence: CASSFREQGGGYTF. The CDR3 DNA sequence: TGTGCCAGCAGCTTCCGCGAACAGGGAGGTGGCTACACCTTC.

The V and J genes are TRBV27 and TRBJ1-1, with TRBD1 matching over 7 bases. Germline values: CDR1 MNHEY, CDR2 SMNVEV (reference sequence). CDR3 length equals 15 residues. After removal of 3 bases from V and 0 bases from J, the junction contained 4 bases not matched to a gene. For the CDR3, the DNA is TGTGCCAGCAGTTTTAGGGGACAGATGAACACTGAAGCTTTCTTT. As protein: CASSFRGQMNTEAFF.

This clone has a single count. The chain uses TRBV7-2 and TRBJ1-4, with 7 bases aligning to TRBD1. CDR1 SGHTA and CDR2 FQGNSA come from the germline V gene. This CDR3 is 16 amino acids long. J lost 0 bases, V lost 5 bases, and 6 bases had no gene match. This chain's CDR3 is CASSRDSGATNEKLFF. The CDR3 DNA reads TGTGCCAGCAGCCGGGACAGCGGAGCAACTAATGAAAAACTGTTTTTT. Variable domain in full (rest from reference TRBV7-2 and TRBJ1-4): GAGVSQSPSNKVTEKGKDVELRCDPISGHTALYWYRQSLGQGLEFLIYFQGNSAPDKSGLPSDRFSAERTGGSVSTLTIQRTQQEDSAVYLCASSRDSGATNEKLFFGSGTQLSVL.

This clone occurred once. At one of its ends the junction is not consistent with the germline gene, which may arise from a read error. The chain uses TRBV7-7 and TRBJ1-1; D is possibly TRBD1 (6 bases). Germline CDR1 reads SSHAT; CDR2 reads FNYEAQ (reference sequence). The length of the CDR3 is 16 residues. DNA of the CDR3: TGTGCTAGCAGCCGCTCTGACATGGGGGGCGCTCTTGAAGCTTTCTTT. Protein product: CASSRSDMGGALEAFF.

V and J are TRBV19 and TRBJ1-5; no clear D gene. Germline V CDR1 and CDR2: LNHDA, SQIVND (reference sequence). CDR3 length: 12 amino acids. V was cut by 11 bases and J by 3 bases, with 11 bases left in between. For the CDR3, the DNA is TGTGCCGGCGGGGAGGTCAATCAGCCCCAGCATTTT. Its translation: CAGGEVNQPQHF.

The chain recombines TRBV7-9 with TRBJ2-7, with D possibly being TRBD1 (6 bases). The CDR3 has 14 residues. Per the germline V gene, CDR1 is SEHNR and CDR2 is FQNEAQ (reference sequence). Deletions cut 1 base from V and 1 base from J, with 8 bases between. The CDR3 is CASSLEGQSYEQYF. The CDR3, as DNA: TGTGCCAGCAGCTTAGAAGGACAGTCCTACGAGCAGTACTTC.